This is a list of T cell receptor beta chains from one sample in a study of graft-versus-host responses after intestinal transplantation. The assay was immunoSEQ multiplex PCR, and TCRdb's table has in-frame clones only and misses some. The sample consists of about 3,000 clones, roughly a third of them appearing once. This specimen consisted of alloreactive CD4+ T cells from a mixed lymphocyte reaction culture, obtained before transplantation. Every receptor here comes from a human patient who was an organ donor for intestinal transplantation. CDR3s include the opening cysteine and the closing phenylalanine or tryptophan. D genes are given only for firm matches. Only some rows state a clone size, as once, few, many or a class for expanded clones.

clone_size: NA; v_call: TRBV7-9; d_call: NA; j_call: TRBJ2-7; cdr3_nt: TGTGCCAGCAGCTTAGCAAGGTCCAGGCCCCATTTC; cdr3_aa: CASSLARSRPHF
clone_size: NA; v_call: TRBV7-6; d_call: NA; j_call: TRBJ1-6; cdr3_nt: TGTGCCAGCAGCTTAGCCAGGGATTCACCCCTCCACTTT; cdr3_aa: CASSLARDSPLHF
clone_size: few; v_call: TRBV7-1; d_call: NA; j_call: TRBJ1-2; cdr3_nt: TGTGCCAGCAGCTTAACGACAGGCTATGGCTACACCTTC; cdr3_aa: CASSLTTGYGYTF
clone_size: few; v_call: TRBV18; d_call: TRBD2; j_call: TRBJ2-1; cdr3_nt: TGTGCCAGCCAGCGGGGGGCGTACAATGAGCAGTTCTTC; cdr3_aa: CASQRGAYNEQFF
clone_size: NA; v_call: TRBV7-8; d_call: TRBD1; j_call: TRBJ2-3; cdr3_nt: TGTGCCAGCAGCTTGTCCGGGACAGCGCAGTATTTT; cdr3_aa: CASSLSGTAQYF
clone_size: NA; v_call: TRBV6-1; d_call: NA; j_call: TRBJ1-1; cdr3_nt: TGTGCCAGCAGTGAGGCCGCAGGGAGTTGGGGGGAAGCTTTCTTT; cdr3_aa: CASSEAAGSWGEAFF
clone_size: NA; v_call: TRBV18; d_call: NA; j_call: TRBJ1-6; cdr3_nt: TGTGCCAGCTCACCGATACGGGGAAAGGATTCACCCCTCCACTTT; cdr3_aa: CASSPIRGKDSPLHF
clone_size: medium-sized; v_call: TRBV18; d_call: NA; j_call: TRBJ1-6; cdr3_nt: TGTGCCAGCTCACCTCTTGAGCGTTCACCCCTCCACTTT; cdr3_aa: CASSPLERSPLHF
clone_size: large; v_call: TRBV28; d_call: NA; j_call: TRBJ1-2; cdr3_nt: TGTGCCAGCCGAGGAGGGGTGGTCTATGGCTACACCTTC; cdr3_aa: CASRGGVVYGYTF
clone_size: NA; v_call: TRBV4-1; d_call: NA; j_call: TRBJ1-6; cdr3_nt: TGCGCCAGCAGCCCACGGGTAGATATGAGCTCCTATAATTCACCCCTCCACTTT; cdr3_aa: CASSPRVDMSSYNSPLHF
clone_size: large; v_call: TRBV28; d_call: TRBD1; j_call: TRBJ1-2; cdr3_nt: TGTGCCAGCACCGATAGGGCAGGGGGTCGTTGGGGCTACACCTTC; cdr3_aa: CASTDRAGGRWGYTF
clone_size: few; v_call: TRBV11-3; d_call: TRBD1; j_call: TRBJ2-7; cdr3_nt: TGTGCCAGCAGCTTAGATCGTGACAGGGGTTTCTACGAGCAGTACTTC; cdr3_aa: CASSLDRDRGFYEQYF
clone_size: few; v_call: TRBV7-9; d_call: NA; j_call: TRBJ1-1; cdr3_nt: TGTGCCAGCAGCCCTACAGGGAGGACTGAAGCTTTCTTT; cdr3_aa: CASSPTGRTEAFF
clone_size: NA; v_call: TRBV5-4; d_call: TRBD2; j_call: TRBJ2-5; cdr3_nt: TGTGCCAGCACCGCAAGACTAGCGGGGGGAAAAGAGACCCAGTACTTC; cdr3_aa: CASTARLAGGKETQYF
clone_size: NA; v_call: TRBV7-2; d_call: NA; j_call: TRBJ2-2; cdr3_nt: TGTGCCAGCAGCAGCGGCTGGGGTACCGGGGAGCTGTTTTTT; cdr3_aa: CASSSGWGTGELFF
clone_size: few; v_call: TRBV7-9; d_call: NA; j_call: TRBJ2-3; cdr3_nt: TGTGCCAGCAGCCCTGCGGTAACAGGCTTCACAGATACGCAGTATTTT; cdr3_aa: CASSPAVTGFTDTQYF
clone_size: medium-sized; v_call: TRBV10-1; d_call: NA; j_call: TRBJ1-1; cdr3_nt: TGCGCCAGCAGTGTCTCGATGAACACTGAAGCTTTCTTT; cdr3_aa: CASSVSMNTEAFF